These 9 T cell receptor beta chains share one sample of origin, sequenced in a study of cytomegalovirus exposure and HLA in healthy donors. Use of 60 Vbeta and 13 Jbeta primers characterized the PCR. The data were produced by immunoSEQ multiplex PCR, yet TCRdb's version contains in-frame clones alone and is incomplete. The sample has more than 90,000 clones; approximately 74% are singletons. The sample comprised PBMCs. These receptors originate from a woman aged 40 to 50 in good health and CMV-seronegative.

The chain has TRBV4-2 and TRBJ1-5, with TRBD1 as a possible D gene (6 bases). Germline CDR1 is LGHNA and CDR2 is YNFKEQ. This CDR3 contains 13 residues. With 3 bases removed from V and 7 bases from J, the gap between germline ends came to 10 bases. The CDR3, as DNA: TGTGCCAGCAGCCACCTGGACAGCCAGCCCCAGCATTTT. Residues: CASSHLDSQPQHF.

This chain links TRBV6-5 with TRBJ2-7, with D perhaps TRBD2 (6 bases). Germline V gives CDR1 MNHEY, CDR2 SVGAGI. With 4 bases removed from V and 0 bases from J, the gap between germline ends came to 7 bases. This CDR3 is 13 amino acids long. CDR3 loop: CASSSGGSYEQYF. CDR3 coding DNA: TGTGCCAGCAGTTCCGGGGGCTCCTACGAGCAGTACTTC.

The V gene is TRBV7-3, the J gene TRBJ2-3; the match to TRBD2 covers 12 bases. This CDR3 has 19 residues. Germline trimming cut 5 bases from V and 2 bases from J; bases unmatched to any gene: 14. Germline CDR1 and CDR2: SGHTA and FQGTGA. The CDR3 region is CASSPGFGTSGWDTDTQYF. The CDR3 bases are TGTGCCAGCAGCCCCGGGTTCGGGACTAGCGGGTGGGACACAGATACGCAGTATTTT. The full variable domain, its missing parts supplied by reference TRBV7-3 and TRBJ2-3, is GAGVSQTPSNKVTEKGKYVELRCDPISGHTALYWYRQSLGQGPEFLIYFQGTGAADDSGLPNDRFFAVRPEGSVSTLKIQRTERGDSAVYLCASSPGFGTSGWDTDTQYFGPGTRLTVL.

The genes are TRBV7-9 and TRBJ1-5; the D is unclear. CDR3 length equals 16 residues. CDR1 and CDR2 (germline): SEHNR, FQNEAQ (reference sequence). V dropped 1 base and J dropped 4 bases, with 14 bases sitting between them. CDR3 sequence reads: CASSLGATALNQPQHF. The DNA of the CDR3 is TGTGCCAGCAGCTTAGGGGCGACCGCGCTAAATCAGCCCCAGCATTTT. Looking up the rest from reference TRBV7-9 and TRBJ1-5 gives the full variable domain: DTGVSQNPRHKITKRGQNVTFRCDPISEHNRLYWYRQTLGQGPEFLTYFQNEAQLEKSRLLSDRFSAERPKGSFSTLEIQRTEQGDSAMYLCASSLGATALNQPQHFGDGTRLSIL.

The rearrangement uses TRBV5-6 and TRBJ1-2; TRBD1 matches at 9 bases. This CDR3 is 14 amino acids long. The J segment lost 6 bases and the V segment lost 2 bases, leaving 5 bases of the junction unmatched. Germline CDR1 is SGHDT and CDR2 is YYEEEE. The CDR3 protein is CASSLAGTGNGYTF. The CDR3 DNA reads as TGTGCCAGCAGCTTAGCAGGGACAGGGAATGGCTACACCTTC.

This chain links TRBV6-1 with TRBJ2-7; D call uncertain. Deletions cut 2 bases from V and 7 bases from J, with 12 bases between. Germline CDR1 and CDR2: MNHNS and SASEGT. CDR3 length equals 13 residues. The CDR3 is CASSEWRPTEQYF. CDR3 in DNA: TGTGCCAGCAGTGAATGGAGACCCACAGAGCAGTACTTC.

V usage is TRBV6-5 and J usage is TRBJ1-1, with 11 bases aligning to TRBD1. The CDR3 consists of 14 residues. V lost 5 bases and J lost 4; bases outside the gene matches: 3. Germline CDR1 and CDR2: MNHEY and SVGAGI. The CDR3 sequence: CASSAGTGGTEAFF. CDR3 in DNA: TGTGCCAGCAGTGCCGGGACAGGGGGCACTGAAGCTTTCTTT.

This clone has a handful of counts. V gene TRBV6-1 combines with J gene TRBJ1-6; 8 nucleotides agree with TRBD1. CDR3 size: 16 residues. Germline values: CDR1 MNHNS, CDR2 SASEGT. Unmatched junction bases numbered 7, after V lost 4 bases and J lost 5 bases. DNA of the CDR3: TGTGCCAGCAGTGGGACAGGGAAAAGGAATAATTCACCCCTCCACTTT. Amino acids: CASSGTGKRNNSPLHF.

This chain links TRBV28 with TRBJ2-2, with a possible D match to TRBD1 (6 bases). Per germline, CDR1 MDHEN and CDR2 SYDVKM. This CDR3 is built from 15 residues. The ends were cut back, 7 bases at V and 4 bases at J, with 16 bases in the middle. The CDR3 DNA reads TGTGCCAGCACGTTACAGGGTGTCGGCACCGGGGAGCTGTTTTTT. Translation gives CASTLQGVGTGELFF.